This T cell receptor (beta chain) was observed in a study of Ad26.COV2.S vaccination and SARS-CoV-2 variants. Whole-study findings and limits: Reported post-vaccination CD8+ and CD4+ T cell responses to spike showed substantial breadth.

Treatment defined: some 19 received Ad26.COV2.S at low or high dose, single or two shots; five or six received placebo; per-sample allocation not given. Each sample was drawn 63 days after the first injection (of vaccine or placebo). On this clone itself: Its antigen is as yet unknown. The same CDR3 is also encoded by other DNA sequences in this sample.

This table comes from immunoSEQ multiplex PCR, and its TCRdb copy is limited to in-frame clones, with some not included. The data hold around 450,000 clones, with 90% observed a single time. Germline V gives CDR1 SGHRS, CDR2 YFSETQ. Trimming left V 0 bases short and J 0 bases short, with 7 bases between. This CDR3 has 14 amino acids. This sequence joins TRBV5-1 and TRBJ2-7; D gene ambiguous. The specimen was peripheral blood, collected in a trial of Ad26.COV2.S vaccine versus placebo. The TCR originated in a person between 18 and 65 years old who received the Ad26.COV2.S COVID-19 vaccine or a placebo. In nucleotides, the CDR3 is TGCGCCAGCAGCTTGGAAGGCTTCTCCTACGAGCAGTACTTC. Residues: CASSLEGFSYEQYF. Drawing the rest from reference TRBV5-1 and TRBJ2-7, the complete variable domain is KAGVTQTPRYLIKTRGQQVTLSCSPISGHRSVSWYQQTPGQGLQFLFEYFSETQRNKGNFPGRFSGRQFSNSRSEMNVSTLELGDSALYLCASSLEGFSYEQYFGPGTRLTVT.